This TCR beta chain was documented in a study of Graves' ophthalmopathy and Graves' hyperthyroidism. Notes on this clonotype: The antigen is unknown.

Beta-chain TCR CDR3 regions were amplified from RNA transcripts. The library came from an HTBI-primed first-round RT-PCR and a second-round multiplex PCR. TCRdb used MiXCR to reprocess the multiplex PCR reads, holding one entry per CDR3 protein. The profile shows more than 550,000 distinct CDR3 sequences, approximately 39% of them singletons. The CDR3 runs to 13 residues. V was pared by 6 bases and J by 9 bases, with 15 bases between. Germline V gene data show CDR1 as SGHAT and CDR2 as FQNNGV. The authors isolated PBMCs from about 10 ml of fresh peripheral blood. Study-wide points: An approximately 82% specificity and approximately 88% sensitivity were achieved by a 13-signature model that separated ophthalmopathy from stable hyperthyroidism. Blood shared most expanded thyroid clonotypes above 0.001 frequency. In predicting ophthalmopathy progression, the model reached over 55% sensitivity and 72.22% specificity.

The chain couples TRBV11-2 to TRBJ1-3; maybe TRBD1 (5 bases). This receptor was taken from an adult man with Graves' ophthalmopathy. Sequenced: peripheral blood. CDR3 bases: TGTGCCAGCAGTCCCCGGGACTTCGGCACCATATATTTT. It encodes CASSPRDFGTIYF.